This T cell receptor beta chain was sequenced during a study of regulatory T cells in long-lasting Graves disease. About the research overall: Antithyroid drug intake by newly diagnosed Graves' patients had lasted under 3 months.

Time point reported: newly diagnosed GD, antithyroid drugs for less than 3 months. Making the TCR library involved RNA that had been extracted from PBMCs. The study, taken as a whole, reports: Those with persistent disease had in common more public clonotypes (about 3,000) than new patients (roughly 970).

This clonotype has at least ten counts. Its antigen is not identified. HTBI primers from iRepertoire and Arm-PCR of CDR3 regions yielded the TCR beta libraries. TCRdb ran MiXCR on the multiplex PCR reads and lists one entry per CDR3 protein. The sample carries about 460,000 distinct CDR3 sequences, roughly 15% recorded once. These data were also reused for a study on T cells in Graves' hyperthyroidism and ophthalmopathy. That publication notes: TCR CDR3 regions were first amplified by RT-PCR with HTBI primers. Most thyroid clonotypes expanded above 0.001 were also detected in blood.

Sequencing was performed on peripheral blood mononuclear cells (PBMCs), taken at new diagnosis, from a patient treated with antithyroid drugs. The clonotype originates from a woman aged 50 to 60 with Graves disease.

CDR3 protein: CAISATKKEGSEQFF. The CDR3 DNA follows: TGTGCCATCAGTGCCACGAAGAAAGAGGGTAGTGAGCAGTTCTTC. The chain carries TRBV10-3 and TRBJ2-1, with D tentatively TRBD2 (5 bases). The CDR3 runs 15 residues. V gave up 4 bases and J gave up 9 bases, with 19 bases separating them. The germline CDR1 and CDR2 sequences are ENHRY and SYGVKD.